These 5 T cell receptor beta chains originate from one sample sequenced in a study of PD-L1 blockade in urothelial cancer. Method: immunoSEQ multiplex PCR; TCRdb's copy keeps in-frame clones and lacks some. The sample records about 90,000 clones, around four fifths being singletons. Time point specified: peripheral blood 6 weeks after treatment start. The sequencing used PBMCs, collected around atezolizumab (anti-PD-L1) treatment. These receptors all stem from a man aged 65 to 85 with urothelial cancer.

This clone was detected only once. The rearrangement uses TRBV6-5 and TRBJ2-5, with D possibly being TRBD2 (5 bases). Germline V CDR1 and CDR2: MNHEY, SVGAGI. The CDR3 has 13 residues. The V end was cut by 6 bases, the J end by 3 bases, with 11 bases between. CDR3 loop: CASRALGEETQYF. The CDR3 DNA follows: TGTGCCAGCAGGGCGTTGGGAGAAGAGACCCAGTACTTC.

This clone came up a few times. The chain uses TRBV2 and TRBJ2-7; TRBD1 might be the D (5 bases). V lost 7 bases and J lost 4, with 8 bases in between. The CDR3 consists of 11 residues. Germline values: CDR1 SNHLY, CDR2 FYNNEI. CDR3 residues: CASTGRYEQYF. In DNA, the CDR3 is TGTGCCAGCACAGGGCGGTACGAGCAGTACTTC. The full variable domain, completed using reference TRBV2 and TRBJ2-7, is EPEVTQTPSHQVTQMGQEVILRCVPISNHLYFYWYRQILGQKVEFLVSFYNNEISEKSEIFDDQFSVERPDGSNFTLKIRSTKLEDSAMYFCASTGRYEQYFGPGTRLTVT.

The chain joins TRBV6-5 to TRBJ1-1; tentatively, D is TRBD1 (5 bases). CDR3 length: 13 residues. Trimming left V 5 bases short and J 11 bases short, with 18 bases between. Germline V gives CDR1 MNHEY, CDR2 SVGAGI. CDR3 residues: CASSPPGGIGAFF. CDR3 DNA sequence: TGTGCCAGCAGTCCCCCCGGGGGGATTGGGGCTTTCTTT.

The rearrangement uses TRBV18 and TRBJ2-2, with 9 positions matching TRBD1. The germline gives CDR1 KGHSH, CDR2 LQKENI. The V segment lost 4 bases and the J segment 3 bases; nucleotides outside the gene matches: 3. The CDR3 extends over 15 amino acids. CDR3 nucleotides: TGTGCCAGCTCACAAAGGACAGGGGACACCGGGGAGCTGTTTTTT. Translation: CASSQRTGDTGELFF.

The chain employs TRBV4-3 and TRBJ2-7; D possibly corresponds to TRBD2 (7 bases). This CDR3 region has 18 residues. Deletions cut 0 bases from V and 4 bases from J, with 22 bases between. Germline-derived CDR1 and CDR2 are LGHNA and YSLEER. The DNA of the CDR3 is TGCGCCAGCAGCCAAGATAGGTGGGGGGGCTACGAGAGTTACGAGCAGTACTTC. Encoded protein: CASSQDRWGGYESYEQYF.